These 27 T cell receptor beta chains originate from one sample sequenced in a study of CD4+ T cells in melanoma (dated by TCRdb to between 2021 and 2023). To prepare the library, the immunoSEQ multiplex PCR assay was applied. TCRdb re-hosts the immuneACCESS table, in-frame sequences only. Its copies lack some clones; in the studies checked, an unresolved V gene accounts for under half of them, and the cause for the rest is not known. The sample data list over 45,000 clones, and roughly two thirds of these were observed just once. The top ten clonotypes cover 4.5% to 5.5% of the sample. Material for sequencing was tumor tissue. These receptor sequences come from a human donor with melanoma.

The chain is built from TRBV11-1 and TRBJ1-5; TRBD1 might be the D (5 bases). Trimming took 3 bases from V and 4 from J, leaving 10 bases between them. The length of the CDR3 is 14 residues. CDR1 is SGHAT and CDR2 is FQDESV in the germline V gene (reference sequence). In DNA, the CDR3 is TGTGCCAGCAGCTTCCCCGGGGCTAATCAGCCCCAGCATTTT. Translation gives CASSFPGANQPQHF. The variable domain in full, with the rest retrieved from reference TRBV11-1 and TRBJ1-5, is EAEVAQSPRYKITEKSQAVAFWCDPISGHATLYWYRQILGQGPELLVQFQDESVVDDSQLPKDRFSAERLKGVDSTLKIQPAELGDSAMYLCASSFPGANQPQHFGDGTRLSIL.

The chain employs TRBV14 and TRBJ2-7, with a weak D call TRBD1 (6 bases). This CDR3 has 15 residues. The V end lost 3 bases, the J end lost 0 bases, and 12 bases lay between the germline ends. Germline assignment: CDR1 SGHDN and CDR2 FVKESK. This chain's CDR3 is CASSQFTGSSYEQYF. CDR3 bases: TGTGCCAGCAGCCAGTTCACAGGGAGCTCCTACGAGCAGTACTTC.

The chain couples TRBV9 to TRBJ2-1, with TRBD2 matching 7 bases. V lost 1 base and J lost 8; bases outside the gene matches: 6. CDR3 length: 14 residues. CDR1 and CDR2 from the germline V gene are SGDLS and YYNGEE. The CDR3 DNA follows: TGTGCCAGCAGCGTATCCGGACTAGACGATGAGCAGTTCTTC. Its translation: CASSVSGLDDEQFF. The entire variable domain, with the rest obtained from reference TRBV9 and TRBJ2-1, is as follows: DSGVTQTPKHLITATGQRVTLRCSPRSGDLSVYWYQQSLDQGLQFLIQYYNGEERAKGNILERFSAQQFPDLHSELNLSSLELGDSALYFCASSVSGLDDEQFFGPGTRLTVL.

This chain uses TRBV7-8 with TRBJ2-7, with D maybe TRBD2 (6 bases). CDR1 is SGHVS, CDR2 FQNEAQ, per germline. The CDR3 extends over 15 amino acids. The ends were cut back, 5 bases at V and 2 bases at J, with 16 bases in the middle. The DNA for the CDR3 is TGTGCCAGCAGCATGCCGGGCGGGATCGCCTACGAGCAGTACTTC. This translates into CASSMPGGIAYEQYF.

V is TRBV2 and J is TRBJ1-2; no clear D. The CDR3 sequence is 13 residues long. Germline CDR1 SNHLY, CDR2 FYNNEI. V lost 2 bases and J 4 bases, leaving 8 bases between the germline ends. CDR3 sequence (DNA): TGTGCCAGCAGTGAACAGGCTCTCTATGGCTACACCTTC. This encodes CASSEQALYGYTF. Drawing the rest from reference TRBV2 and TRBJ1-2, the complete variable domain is EPEVTQTPSHQVTQMGQEVILRCVPISNHLYFYWYRQILGQKVEFLVSFYNNEISEKSEIFDDQFSVERPDGSNFTLKIRSTKLEDSAMYFCASSEQALYGYTFGSGTRLTVV.

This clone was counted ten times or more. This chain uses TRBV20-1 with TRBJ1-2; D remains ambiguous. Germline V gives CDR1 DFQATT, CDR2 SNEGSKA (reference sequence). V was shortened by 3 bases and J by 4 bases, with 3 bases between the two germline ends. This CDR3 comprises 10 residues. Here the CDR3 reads CSASGYGYTF. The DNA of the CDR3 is TGCAGTGCTAGCGGCTATGGCTACACCTTC.

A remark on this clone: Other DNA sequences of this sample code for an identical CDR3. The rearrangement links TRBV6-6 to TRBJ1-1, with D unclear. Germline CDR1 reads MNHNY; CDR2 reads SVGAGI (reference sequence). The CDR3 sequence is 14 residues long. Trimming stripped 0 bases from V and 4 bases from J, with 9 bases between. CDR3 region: CASSYSPGGTEAFF. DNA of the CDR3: TGTGCCAGCAGTTACTCCCCCGGCGGCACTGAAGCTTTCTTT.

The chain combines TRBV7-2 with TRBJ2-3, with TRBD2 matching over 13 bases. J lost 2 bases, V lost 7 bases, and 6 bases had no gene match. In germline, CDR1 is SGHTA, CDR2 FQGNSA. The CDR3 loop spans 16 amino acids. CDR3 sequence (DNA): TGTGCCAGCACCACGGGACTAGCGGGGAACACAGATACGCAGTATTTT. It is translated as CASTTGLAGNTDTQYF.

Here the CDR3 reads CASSVGGDTDTQYF. The DNA for the CDR3 is TGTGCCAGCAGCGTAGGAGGAGACACAGATACGCAGTATTTT. The chain couples TRBV9 to TRBJ2-3, with no clear D. CDR1 is SGDLS, CDR2 YYNGEE, per germline. The CDR3 is 14 residues long. V was shortened by 0 bases and J by 2 bases, with 7 bases between the two germline ends.

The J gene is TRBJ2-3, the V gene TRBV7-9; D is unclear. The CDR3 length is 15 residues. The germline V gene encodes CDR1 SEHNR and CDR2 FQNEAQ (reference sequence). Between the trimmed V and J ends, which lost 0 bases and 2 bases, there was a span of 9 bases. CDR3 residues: CASSLASTLTDTQYF. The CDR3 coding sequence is TGTGCCAGCAGCTTAGCTTCCACTCTCACAGATACGCAGTATTTT. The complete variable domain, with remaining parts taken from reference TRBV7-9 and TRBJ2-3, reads DTGVSQNPRHKITKRGQNVTFRCDPISEHNRLYWYRQTLGQGPEFLTYFQNEAQLEKSRLLSDRFSAERPKGSFSTLEIQRTEQGDSAMYLCASSLASTLTDTQYFGPGTRLTVL.

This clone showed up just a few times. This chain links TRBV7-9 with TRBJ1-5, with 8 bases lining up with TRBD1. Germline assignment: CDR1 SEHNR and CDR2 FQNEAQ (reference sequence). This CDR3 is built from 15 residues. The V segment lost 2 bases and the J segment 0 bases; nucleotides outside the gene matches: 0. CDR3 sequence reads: CASSLTGGSNQPQHF. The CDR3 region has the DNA TGTGCCAGCAGCTTAACAGGGGGTAGCAATCAGCCCCAGCATTTT.

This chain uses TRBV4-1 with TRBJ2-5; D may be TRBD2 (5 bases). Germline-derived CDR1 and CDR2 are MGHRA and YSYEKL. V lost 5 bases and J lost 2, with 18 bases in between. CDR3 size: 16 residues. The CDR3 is CASSIHLAGAQETQYF. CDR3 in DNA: TGCGCCAGCAGCATCCACCTCGCGGGCGCTCAAGAGACCCAGTACTTC.

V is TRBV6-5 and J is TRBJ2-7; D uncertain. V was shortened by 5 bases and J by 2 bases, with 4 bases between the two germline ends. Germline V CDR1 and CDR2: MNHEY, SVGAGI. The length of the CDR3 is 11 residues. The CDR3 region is CASSTAYEQYF. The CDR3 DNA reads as TGTGCCAGCAGTACGGCCTACGAGCAGTACTTC.

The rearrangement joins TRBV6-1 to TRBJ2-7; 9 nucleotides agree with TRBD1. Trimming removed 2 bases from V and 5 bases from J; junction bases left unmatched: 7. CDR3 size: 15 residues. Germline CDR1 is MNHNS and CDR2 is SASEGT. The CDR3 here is CASSESLDRGHEQYF. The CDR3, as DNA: TGTGCCAGCAGTGAATCCCTGGACAGGGGCCACGAGCAGTACTTC.

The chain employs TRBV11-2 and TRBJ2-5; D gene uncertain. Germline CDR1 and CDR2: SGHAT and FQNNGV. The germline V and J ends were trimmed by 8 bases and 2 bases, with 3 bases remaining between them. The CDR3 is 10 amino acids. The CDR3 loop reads CASGQETQYF. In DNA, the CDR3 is TGTGCCAGCGGACAAGAGACCCAGTACTTC.

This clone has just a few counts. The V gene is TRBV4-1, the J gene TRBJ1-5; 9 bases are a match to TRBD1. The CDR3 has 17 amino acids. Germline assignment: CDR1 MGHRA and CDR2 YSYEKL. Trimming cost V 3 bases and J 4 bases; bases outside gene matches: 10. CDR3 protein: CASSHPTGQGINQPQHF. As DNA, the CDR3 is TGCGCCAGCAGCCACCCCACTGGACAGGGGATTAATCAGCCCCAGCATTTT.

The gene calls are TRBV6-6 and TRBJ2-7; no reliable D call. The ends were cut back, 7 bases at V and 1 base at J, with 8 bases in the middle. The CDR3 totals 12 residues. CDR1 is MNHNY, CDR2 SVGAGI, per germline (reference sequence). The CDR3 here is CASNGQSYEQYF. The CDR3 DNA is TGTGCCAGCAATGGGCAGTCCTACGAGCAGTACTTC.

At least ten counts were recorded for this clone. The CDR3 loop reads CASSLAGDGRNIQYF. In DNA form, the CDR3 reads TGTGCCAGCAGCTTGGCCGGGGACGGGAGGAACATTCAGTACTTC. V is TRBV5-4 and J is TRBJ2-4; TRBD2 matches 7 bases. The CDR3 length is 15 residues. From germline, CDR1 is SGHNT and CDR2 YYREEE (reference sequence). With 0 bases clipped from V and 7 bases from J, the junction kept 7 bases outside the gene matches.

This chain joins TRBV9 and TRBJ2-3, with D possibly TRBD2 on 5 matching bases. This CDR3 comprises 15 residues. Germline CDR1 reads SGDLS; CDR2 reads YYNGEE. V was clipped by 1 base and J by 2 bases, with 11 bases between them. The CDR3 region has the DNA TGTGCCAGCAGCGTAAGGGAGAGGGTCACAGATACGCAGTATTTT. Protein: CASSVRERVTDTQYF.

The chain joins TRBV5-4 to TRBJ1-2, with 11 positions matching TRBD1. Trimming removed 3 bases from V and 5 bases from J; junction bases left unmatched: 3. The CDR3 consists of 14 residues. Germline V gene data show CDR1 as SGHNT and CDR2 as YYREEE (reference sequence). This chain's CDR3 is CASSSDRGLYGYTF. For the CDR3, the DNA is TGTGCCAGCAGCTCGGACAGGGGGCTGTATGGCTACACCTTC.

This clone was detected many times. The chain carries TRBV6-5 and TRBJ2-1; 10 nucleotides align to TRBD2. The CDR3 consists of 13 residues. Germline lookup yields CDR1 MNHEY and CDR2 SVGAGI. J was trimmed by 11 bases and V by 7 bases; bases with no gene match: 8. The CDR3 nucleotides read TGTGCCAGCACCTACGGACTAGCGGCACAGCAGTTCTTC. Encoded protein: CASTYGLAAQQFF.

CDR3 amino acids: CASRGCSQRRTDTQYF. In nucleotides, the CDR3 is TGTGCCAGCAGGGGTTGTTCTCAAAGGAGAACAGATACGCAGTATTTT. V and J are TRBV6-4 and TRBJ2-3, with unresolved D. Trimming left V 6 bases short and J 3 bases short, with 19 bases between. Germline V gene data show CDR1 as MRHNA and CDR2 as SNTAGT. The CDR3 extends over 16 amino acids.

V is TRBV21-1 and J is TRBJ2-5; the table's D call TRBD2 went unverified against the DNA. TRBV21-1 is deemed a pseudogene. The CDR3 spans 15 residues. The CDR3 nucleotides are TGTGCCAGCAGCTCTGGTTGTCCATTGAGGGAGACCCAGTACTTC. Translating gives CASSSGCPLRETQYF.

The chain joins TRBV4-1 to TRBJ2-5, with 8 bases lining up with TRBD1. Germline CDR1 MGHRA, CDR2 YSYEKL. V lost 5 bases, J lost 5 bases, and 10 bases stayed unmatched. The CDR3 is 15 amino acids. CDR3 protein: CASSIWTGRGETQYF. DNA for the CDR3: TGCGCCAGCAGCATCTGGACAGGGCGAGGGGAGACCCAGTACTTC.

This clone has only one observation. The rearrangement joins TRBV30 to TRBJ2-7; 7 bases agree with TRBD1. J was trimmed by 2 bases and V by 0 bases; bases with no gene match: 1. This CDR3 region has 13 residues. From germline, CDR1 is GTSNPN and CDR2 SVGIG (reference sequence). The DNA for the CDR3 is TGTGCCTGGAGTGTAGGGACAGCCTACGAGCAGTACTTC. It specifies CAWSVGTAYEQYF.

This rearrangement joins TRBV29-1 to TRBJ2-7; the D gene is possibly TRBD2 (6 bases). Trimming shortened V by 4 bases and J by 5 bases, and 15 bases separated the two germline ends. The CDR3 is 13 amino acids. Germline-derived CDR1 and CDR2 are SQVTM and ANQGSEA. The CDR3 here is CSVVLAGYDEQYF. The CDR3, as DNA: TGCAGCGTTGTGCTCGCGGGGTACGACGAGCAGTACTTC.

CDR3 DNA sequence: TGTGCCAGCCAGTCCGGGACAGAAGAGACCCAGTACTTC. This codes for CASQSGTEETQYF. The rearrangement uses TRBV18 and TRBJ2-5; 7 bases match TRBD1. The trim removed 8 bases at V and 3 bases at J, leaving 6 bases unmatched. The germline V gene encodes CDR1 KGHSH and CDR2 LQKENI. The CDR3 consists of 13 residues.